A selection of T cell receptor beta chains follows, all from one sample in a study of blood T cell repertoires in COVID-19. Here immunoSEQ multiplex PCR was the method, and the copy in TCRdb shows in-frame clones only, minus some. This table has a few hundred thousand clones, roughly 90% appearing once. The sequenced material came from PBMCs or T cells enriched from blood (not recorded which). The source of these receptors is a woman aged 40-49 years who had recovered from COVID-19. Each CDR3 is given with its conserved first and last residue. The D gene is left open where the match is weak. A row's size may be missing; if present it is once, few, many or a size class.

TRBV7-2	.	.	TRBJ1-1	TGTGCCAGCACCATCAGCGTGAACGCTGAAGCTTTCTTT	CASTISVNAEAFF
TRBV5-4	.	.	TRBJ2-1	TGTGCCAGCAGCATCGGGGTTGGGATGGAGCAGTTCTTC	CASSIGVGMEQFF
TRBV10-1	.	.	TRBJ1-2	TGCGCCAGCAGTGAGTCGGGAGATTTATACGGGGGTAACTATGGCTACACCTTC	CASSESGDLYGGNYGYTF
TRBV7-9	.	TRBD2	TRBJ2-5	TGTGCCAGCAGCTTAGTGCCTAGCGGGAGTCGAAAAGAGACCCAGTACTTC	CASSLVPSGSRKETQYF
TRBV11-2	.	.	TRBJ2-2	TGTGCCACAATGTCGGTTGCTTCGAACACCGGGGAGCTGTTTTTT	CATMSVASNTGELFF
TRBV9	.	.	TRBJ2-7	TGTGCCAGCAGCGTAGACAGCCACTACGAGCAGTACTTC	CASSVDSHYEQYF
TRBV6-4	few	TRBD2	TRBJ2-3	TGTGCACGGGTGCGGGGGATCACAGATACGCAGTATTTT	CARVRGITDTQYF
TRBV18	.	.	TRBJ2-7	TGTGCCAGCTCAGCCAAAGGGACACAACCTAACGAGCAGTACTTC	CASSAKGTQPNEQYF
TRBV29-1	.	.	TRBJ1-1	TGCAGCGCCCGAAGAGGTCGCGCTGAAGCTTTCTTT	CSARRGRAEAFF
TRBV20-1	.	.	TRBJ1-6	TGCAGTGCTAGGGAGAAGGAGGCCCTCCACTTT	CSAREKEALHF
TRBV7-2	.	.	TRBJ2-1	TGTGCCAGCAGCTTAGCGGGAGAACGTATTGAGCAGTTCTTC	CASSLAGERIEQFF
TRBV7-9	.	TRBD1	TRBJ2-3	TGTGCCAGCAGAGAGAAGGGGGCGCCCCAAGATACGCAGTATTTT	CASREKGAPQDTQYF
TRBV24-1	.	.	TRBJ2-5	TGTGCCACCAGTGGAGGAGCCGATATTGGAGAGACCCAGTACTTC	CATSGGADIGETQYF
TRBV7-6	.	TRBD1	TRBJ1-2	TGTGCCAGCAGCTTAGCGGGCAGGGGGCAAATGCAGGATGGCTACACCTTC	CASSLAGRGQMQDGYTF
TRBV6-4	.	TRBD1	TRBJ2-2	TGTGCCAGCAGTCCGGGACAGGGGGCTTCCGGGGAGCTGTTTTTT	CASSPGQGASGELFF
TRBV27	.	.	TRBJ1-1	TGTGCCAGCAGTTTAGTTGGGAGGACTGAAGCTTTCTTT	CASSLVGRTEAFF
TRBV19	.	.	TRBJ1-6	TGTGCCAGTAGTATTACAGGGCCTTCACCCCTCCACTTT	CASSITGPSPLHF
TRBV5-1	.	.	TRBJ2-7	TGCGCCAGCAGCTTGGGAGCAGGGATCGAGCAGTACTTC	CASSLGAGIEQYF
TRBV4-2	.	TRBD1	TRBJ1-2	TGTGCCAGCAGCCCCCGGGACAGGGACGGCTACACCTTC	CASSPRDRDGYTF
TRBV11-2	.	.	TRBJ1-3	TGTGCCAGCAGCACTGGGACAAAGGCTGGAAACACCATATATTTT	CASSTGTKAGNTIYF
TRBV27	.	.	TRBJ1-2	TGTGCCAGCACCAACCGGGGGGGTGGCTATGGCTACACCTTC	CASTNRGGGYGYTF
TRBV2	.	TRBD1	TRBJ1-5	TGTGCCAGCAGTTCTGACAGGGGGACTCAGCCCCAGCATTTT	CASSSDRGTQPQHF
TRBV9	.	.	TRBJ1-4	TGTGCCAGCAGCGTAGAGGTGGGGGCAAATGAAAAACTGTTTTTT	CASSVEVGANEKLFF
TRBV28	.	.	TRBJ2-7	TGTGCCAGCAGTTCAATCGGGGAGGTCCAGGGAAAATTTAGCTCCTACGAGCAGTACTTC	CASSSIGEVQGKFSSYEQYF
TRBV30	.	.	TRBJ1-1	TGTGCCTGGGATGCAGGGCTCCCTGAAGCTTTCTTT	CAWDAGLPEAFF
TRBV27	.	.	TRBJ1-5	TGTGCCAGCAGTTTAACACAGTTCAATCAGCCCCAGCATTTT	CASSLTQFNQPQHF
TRBV7-2	once	TRBD2	TRBJ2-7	TGTGCCAGCGGACTTTCGACAAAACCGGGACTAGGAATCTACGAGCAGTACTTC	CASGLSTKPGLGIYEQYF
TRBV25-1	.	.	TRBJ1-1	TGTGCCAGCATTCAACAGGGACGGACTGAAGCTTTCTTT	CASIQQGRTEAFF
TRBV7-2	.	TRBD1	TRBJ1-1	TGTGCCAGCAGCTTAGTAGGGGACAGAGAAGCTTTCTTT	CASSLVGDREAFF
TRBV7-9	.	TRBD2	TRBJ2-7	TGTGCCAGCAGCTCTCAAGCGGGAGGTCTTAGCGAGCAGTACTTC	CASSSQAGGLSEQYF
TRBV11-2	.	TRBD2	TRBJ2-7	TGTGCCAGCAGCTTAGTTTATAGCGGGGGGCATTACGAGCAGTACTTC	CASSLVYSGGHYEQYF
TRBV30	.	.	TRBJ1-6	TGTGCCTGGAGTAACTCCGGTGAGAATTCACCCCTCCACTTT	CAWSNSGENSPLHF
TRBV5-6	.	.	TRBJ2-1	TGTGCCAGCAGCCTGGCGCTGGCCCTTGAGCAGTTCTTC	CASSLALALEQFF
TRBV29-1	.	.	TRBJ2-1	TGCAGCGCCGCCTGGGAAGAGGCGGGGACCAATGAGCAGTTCTTC	CSAAWEEAGTNEQFF
TRBV5-1	.	TRBD1	TRBJ2-3	TGCGCCAGTCGGGTCGGACAGGGATCAGATACGCAGTATTTT	CASRVGQGSDTQYF
TRBV7-2	.	.	TRBJ1-1	TGTGCCAGCAGCATAAGCGGGGGACGGCAATATGGTGAAGCTTTCTTT	CASSISGGRQYGEAFF